The clone carrying this T cell receptor beta chain was detected only once. Its antigen is not identified. The junction differs from germline at one of its ends, possibly a read error. Donors were healthy Caucasian individuals from Russia aged roughly 6 to 90. The data originate from a study of blood T cells in healthy people across ages. With a J-beta primer mix and a sample-barcoded 5' primer, a second PCR ran 7 to 11 cycles. Through a template-switch adaptor with 12 random nucleotides, each cDNA molecule received a tag. From the 5' RACE reads, TCRdb called clonotypes with MiXCR, one entry per CDR3 protein. The sample shows some 1,800,000 distinct CDR3 sequences, 39% of them seen only once. Germline CDR1 and CDR2: MDHEN and SYDVKM. The CDR3 runs 14 residues. Findings and caveats of the study: Age advanced and TCR beta diversity per million T cells fell, roughly linearly.

Sequencing was done on a sample of blood. The TCR comes from a human donor in good health. The rearrangement joins TRBV28 to TRBJ1-4, with 10 bases that match TRBD1. The chain's CDR3 is CASRDPGTGEKRFF. CDR3 coding DNA: TGTGCCAGCAGAGATCCCGGGACAGGGGAAAAACGGTTTTTT. The full variable domain, rest sourced from reference TRBV28 and TRBJ1-4, is DVKVTQSSRYLVKRTGEKVFLECVQDMDHENMFWYRQDPGLGLRLIYFSYDVKMKEKGDIPEGYSVSREKKERFSLILESASTNQTSMYLCASRDPGTGEKRFFGSGTQLSVL.